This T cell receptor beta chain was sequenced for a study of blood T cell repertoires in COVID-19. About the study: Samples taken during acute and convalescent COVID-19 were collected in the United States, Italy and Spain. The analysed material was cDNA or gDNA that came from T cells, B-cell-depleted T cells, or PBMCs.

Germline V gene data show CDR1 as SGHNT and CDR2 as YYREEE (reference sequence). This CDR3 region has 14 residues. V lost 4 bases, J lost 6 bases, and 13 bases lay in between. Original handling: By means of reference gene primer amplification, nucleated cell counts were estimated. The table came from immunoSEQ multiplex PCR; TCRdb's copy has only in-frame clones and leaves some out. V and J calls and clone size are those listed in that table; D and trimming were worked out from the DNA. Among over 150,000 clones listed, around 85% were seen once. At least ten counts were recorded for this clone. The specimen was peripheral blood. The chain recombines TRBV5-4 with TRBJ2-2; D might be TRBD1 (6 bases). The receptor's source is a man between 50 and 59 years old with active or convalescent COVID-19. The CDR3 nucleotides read TGTGCCAGCAGCCAAATACAGGGTCCCGGGGAGCTGTTTTTT. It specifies CASSQIQGPGELFF.